The present entry profiles one T cell receptor (beta chain) with its context. Its antigen is still unknown. This CDR3 spans 18 amino acids. The data were obtained in a study of T cell responses to AZD1222 COVID-19 vaccine. Whole-study results and caveats: Sampling that yielded the repertoires occurred only after the peak T cell response. CD4 TCRs covered the whole spike, strongest at regions 160-218 and 743-854.

Repertoires were generated with immunoSEQ multiplex PCR, while TCRdb's copy carries only in-frame clones and drops some. The data show some 150,000 clones, nearly 90% seen once. This clonotype originated in an adult who received the MenACWY meningococcal vaccine as a control. The sequenced sample was peripheral blood, obtained 28 days after the second dose of the MenACWY control vaccine. The V and J genes are TRBV21-1 and TRBJ2-1; TRBD1, the table's D call, was not compared with the DNA. TRBV21-1 is termed a pseudogene. The CDR3 DNA follows: TGTGCCAGCAGCAAAGCTCATAAAGGGACAACCCATGGCTATGAGCAGTTCTTC. Its translation: CASSKAHKGTTHGYEQFF.